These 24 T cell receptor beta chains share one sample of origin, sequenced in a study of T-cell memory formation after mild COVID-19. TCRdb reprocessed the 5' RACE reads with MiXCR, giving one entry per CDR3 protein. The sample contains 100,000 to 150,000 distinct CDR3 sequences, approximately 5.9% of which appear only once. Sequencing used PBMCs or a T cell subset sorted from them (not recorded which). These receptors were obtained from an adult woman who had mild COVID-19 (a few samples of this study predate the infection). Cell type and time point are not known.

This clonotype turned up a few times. The CDR3 DNA sequence: TGTGCCAGCAGCCCCGGCTACTATCAGCCCCAGCATTTT. Its translation is CASSPGYYQPQHF. V and J are TRBV12-3 or TRBV12-4 and TRBJ1-5; D is unclear. The CDR3 runs to 13 residues. Trimming pared 6 bases from V and 5 bases from J, leaving 11 bases between.

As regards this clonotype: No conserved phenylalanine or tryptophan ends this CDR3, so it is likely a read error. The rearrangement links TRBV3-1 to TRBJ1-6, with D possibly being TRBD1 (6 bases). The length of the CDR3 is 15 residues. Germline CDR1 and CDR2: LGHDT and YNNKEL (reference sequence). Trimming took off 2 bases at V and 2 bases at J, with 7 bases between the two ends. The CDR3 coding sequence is TGTGCCAGCAGCCAATGGGACACCTATAATTCACCCCTCCACTGT. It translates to CASSQWDTYNSPLHC.

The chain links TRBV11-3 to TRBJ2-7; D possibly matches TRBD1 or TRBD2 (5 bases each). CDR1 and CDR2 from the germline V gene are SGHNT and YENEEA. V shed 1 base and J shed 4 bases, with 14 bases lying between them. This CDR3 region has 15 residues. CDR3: CASSLVHGTAYEQYF. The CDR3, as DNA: TGTGCCAGCAGCTTAGTTCACGGGACCGCATACGAGCAGTACTTC.

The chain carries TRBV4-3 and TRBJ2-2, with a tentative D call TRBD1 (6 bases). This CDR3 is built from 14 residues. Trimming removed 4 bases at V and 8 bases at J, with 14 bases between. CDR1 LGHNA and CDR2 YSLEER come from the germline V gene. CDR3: CASSLKTGKGELFF. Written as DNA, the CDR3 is TGCGCCAGCAGCCTCAAAACAGGGAAGGGGGAGCTGTTTTTT.

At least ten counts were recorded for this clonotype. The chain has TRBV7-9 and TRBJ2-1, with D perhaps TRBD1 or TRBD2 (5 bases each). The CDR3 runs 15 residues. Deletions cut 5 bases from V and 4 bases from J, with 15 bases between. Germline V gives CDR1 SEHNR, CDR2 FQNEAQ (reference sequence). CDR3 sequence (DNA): TGTGCCAGCAGCCCTGCTCGGGGACCGTACAATGAGCAGTTCTTC. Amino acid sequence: CASSPARGPYNEQFF.

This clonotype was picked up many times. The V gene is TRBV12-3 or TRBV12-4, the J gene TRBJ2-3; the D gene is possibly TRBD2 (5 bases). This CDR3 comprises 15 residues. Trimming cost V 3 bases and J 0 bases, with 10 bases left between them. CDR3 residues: CASSFLPGSTDTQYF. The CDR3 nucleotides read TGTGCCAGCAGTTTTTTGCCGGGAAGCACAGATACGCAGTATTTT.

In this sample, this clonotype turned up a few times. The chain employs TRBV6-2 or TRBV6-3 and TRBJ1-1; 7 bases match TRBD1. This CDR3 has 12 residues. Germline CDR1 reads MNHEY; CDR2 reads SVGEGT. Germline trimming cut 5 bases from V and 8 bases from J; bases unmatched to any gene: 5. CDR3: CASSRATGEAFF. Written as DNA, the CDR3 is TGTGCCAGCAGTAGAGCGACAGGGGAAGCTTTCTTT.

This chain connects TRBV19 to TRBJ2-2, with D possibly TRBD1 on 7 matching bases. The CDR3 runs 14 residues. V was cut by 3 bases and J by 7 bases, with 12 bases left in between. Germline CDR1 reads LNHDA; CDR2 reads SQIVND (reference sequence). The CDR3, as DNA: TGTGCCAGTAGTATCGGAGGGGGCGACGGGGAGCTGTTTTTT. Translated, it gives CASSIGGGDGELFF.

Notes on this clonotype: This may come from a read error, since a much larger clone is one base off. The CDR3 nucleotides are TGCGACAGCGGAGAGGACAGGGGAACCTACGAGCAGTACTTC. Its protein is CDSGEDRGTYEQYF. This sequence joins TRBV5-1 and TRBJ2-7; 9 bases fit TRBD1. The V gene's germline CDR1 is SGHRS and CDR2 YFSETQ. The CDR3 is 14 amino acids.

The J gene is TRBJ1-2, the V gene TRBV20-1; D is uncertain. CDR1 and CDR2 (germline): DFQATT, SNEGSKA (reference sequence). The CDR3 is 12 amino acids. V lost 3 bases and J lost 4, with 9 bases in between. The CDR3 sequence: CSASGEGYGYTF. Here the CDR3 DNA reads TGCAGTGCTAGCGGGGAGGGCTATGGCTACACCTTC.

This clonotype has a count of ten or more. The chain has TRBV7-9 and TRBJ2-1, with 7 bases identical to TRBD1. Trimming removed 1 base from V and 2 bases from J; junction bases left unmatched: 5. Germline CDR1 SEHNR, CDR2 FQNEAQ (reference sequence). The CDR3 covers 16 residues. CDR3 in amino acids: CASSLVSGTAYNEQFF. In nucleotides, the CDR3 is TGTGCCAGCAGCTTAGTTTCCGGGACAGCCTACAATGAGCAGTTCTTC.

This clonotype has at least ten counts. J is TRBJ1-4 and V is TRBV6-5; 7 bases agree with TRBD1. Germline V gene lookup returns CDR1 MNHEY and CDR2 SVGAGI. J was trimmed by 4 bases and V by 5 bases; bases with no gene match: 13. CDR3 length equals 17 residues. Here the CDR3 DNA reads TGTGCCAGCAGTCGGCATCGACAGGGCCTATTTAATGAAAAACTGTTTTTT. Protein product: CASSRHRQGLFNEKLFF.

As DNA, the CDR3 is TGTGCCAGCAGTGGGCAGGGCAATGAGCAGTTCTTC. Amino acid sequence: CASSGQGNEQFF. This chain uses TRBV2 with TRBJ2-1; the D gene is possibly TRBD1 (5 bases). Germline lookup yields CDR1 SNHLY and CDR2 FYNNEI. The V end was cut by 4 bases, the J end by 6 bases, with 7 bases between. This CDR3 region has 12 residues.

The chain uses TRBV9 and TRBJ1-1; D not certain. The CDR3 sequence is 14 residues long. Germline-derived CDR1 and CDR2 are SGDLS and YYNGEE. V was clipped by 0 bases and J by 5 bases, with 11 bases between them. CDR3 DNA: TGTGCCAGCAGCGTAGCCCGCCGGGGAACTGAAGCTTTCTTT. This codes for CASSVARRGTEAFF.

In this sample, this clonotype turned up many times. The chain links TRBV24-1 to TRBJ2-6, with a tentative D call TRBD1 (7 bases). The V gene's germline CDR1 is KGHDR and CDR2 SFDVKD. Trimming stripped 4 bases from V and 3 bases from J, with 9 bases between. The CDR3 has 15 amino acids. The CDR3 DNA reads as TGTGCCACCAGTGACCAGGGGGGTGGGGCCAACGTCCTGACTTTC. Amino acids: CATSDQGGGANVLTF.

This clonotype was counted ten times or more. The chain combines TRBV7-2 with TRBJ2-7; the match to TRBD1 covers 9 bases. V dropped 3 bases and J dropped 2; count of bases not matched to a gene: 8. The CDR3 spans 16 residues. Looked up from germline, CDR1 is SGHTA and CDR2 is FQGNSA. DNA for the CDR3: TGTGCCAGCAGCTTTCGTGGAGGACAGGGGACCTACGAGCAGTACTTC. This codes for CASSFRGGQGTYEQYF.

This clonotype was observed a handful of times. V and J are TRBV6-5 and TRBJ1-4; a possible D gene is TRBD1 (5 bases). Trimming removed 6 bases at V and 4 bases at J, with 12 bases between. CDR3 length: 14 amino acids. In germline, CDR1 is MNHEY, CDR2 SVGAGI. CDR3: CASRPGTLNEKLFF. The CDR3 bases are TGTGCCAGCAGGCCCGGGACCCTTAATGAAAAACTGTTTTTT.

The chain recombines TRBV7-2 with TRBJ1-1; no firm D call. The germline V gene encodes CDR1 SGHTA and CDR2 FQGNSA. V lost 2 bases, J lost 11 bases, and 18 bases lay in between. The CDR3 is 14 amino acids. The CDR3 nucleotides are TGTGCCAGCAGCTTACATTTTTCGGGCGTCGCGGCTTTCTTT. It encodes CASSLHFSGVAAFF.

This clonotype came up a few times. This CDR3 is CASSLQGAYTEAFF. The CDR3, as DNA: TGCGCCAGCAGCTTACAGGGGGCCTACACTGAAGCTTTCTTT. This rearrangement joins TRBV5-1 to TRBJ1-1; 9 positions match TRBD1. The ends lost 2 bases at V and 3 bases at J; junction bases unmatched: 2. CDR1 SGHRS and CDR2 YFSETQ come from the germline V gene. The CDR3 has 14 amino acids.

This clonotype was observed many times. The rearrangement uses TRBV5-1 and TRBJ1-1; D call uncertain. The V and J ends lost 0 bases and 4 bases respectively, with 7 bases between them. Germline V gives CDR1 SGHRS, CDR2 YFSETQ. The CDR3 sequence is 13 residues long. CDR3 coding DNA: TGCGCCAGCAGCTTGGAGAAAGGCACTGAAGCTTTCTTT. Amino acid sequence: CASSLEKGTEAFF. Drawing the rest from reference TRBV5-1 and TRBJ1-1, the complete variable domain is KAGVTQTPRYLIKTRGQQVTLSCSPISGHRSVSWYQQTPGQGLQFLFEYFSETQRNKGNFPGRFSGRQFSNSRSEMNVSTLELGDSALYLCASSLEKGTEAFFGQGTRLTVV.

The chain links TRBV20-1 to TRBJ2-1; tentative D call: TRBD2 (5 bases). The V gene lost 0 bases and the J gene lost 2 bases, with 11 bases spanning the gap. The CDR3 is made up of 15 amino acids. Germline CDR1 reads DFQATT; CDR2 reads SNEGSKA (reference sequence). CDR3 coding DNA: TGCAGTGCTAGAGATGCTAGCTTTGCCTACAATGAGCAGTTCTTC. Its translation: CSARDASFAYNEQFF.

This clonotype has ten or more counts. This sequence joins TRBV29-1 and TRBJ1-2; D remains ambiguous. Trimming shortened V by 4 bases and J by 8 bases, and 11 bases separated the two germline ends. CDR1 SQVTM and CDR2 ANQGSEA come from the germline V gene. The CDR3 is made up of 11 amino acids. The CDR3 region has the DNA TGCAGCGTTGTTAGCGGTCGGGGCTACACCTTC. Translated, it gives CSVVSGRGYTF.

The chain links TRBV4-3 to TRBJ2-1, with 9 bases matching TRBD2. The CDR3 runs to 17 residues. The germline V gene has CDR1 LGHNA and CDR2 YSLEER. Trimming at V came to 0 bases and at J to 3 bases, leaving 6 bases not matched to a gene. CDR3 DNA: TGCGCCAGCAGCCAAGATCCTAGCGGGACCTACTACAATGAGCAGTTCTTC. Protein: CASSQDPSGTYYNEQFF.

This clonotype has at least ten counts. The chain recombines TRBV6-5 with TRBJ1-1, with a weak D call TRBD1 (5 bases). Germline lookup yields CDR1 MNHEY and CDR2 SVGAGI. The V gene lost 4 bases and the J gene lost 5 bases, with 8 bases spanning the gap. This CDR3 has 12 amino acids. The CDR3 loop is CASSFGGTEAFF. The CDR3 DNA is TGTGCCAGCAGTTTCGGGGGGACTGAAGCTTTCTTT.